This T cell receptor (beta chain) was recorded in a study of T cell responses to AZD1222 COVID-19 vaccine. The study's findings and limits: Donors were largely white British and mainly female; clonal diversity was possibly underestimated. An increase in Spike-specific TCR breadth and depth was observed after two AZD1222 doses.

Sequenced by immunoSEQ multiplex PCR; TCRdb stores in-frame clones only, minus some. The table shows 150,000 to 180,000 clones, with 75% to 90% occurring only once. Points on this clone: What it binds is not known.

The CDR3 is 13 amino acids. Per germline, CDR1 SQVTM and CDR2 ANQGSEA. Trimming removed 4 bases at V and 2 bases at J, with 11 bases between. The rearrangement uses TRBV29-1 and TRBJ2-5; D possibly uses TRBD1 or TRBD2 (6 bases each). The clonotype was recovered from an adult who received the AZD1222 COVID-19 vaccine. The source material was peripheral blood, sampled 28 days after the second AZD1222 dose. The CDR3 loop reads CSVGKGGQETQYF. The DNA of the CDR3 is TGCAGCGTTGGTAAAGGGGGGCAAGAGACCCAGTACTTC.